Listed below are T cell receptor beta chains from one sample, sequenced in a study of blood T cell repertoires in COVID-19. Sequencing was performed with immunoSEQ multiplex PCR; in TCRdb, only in-frame clones are kept and a portion is missing. The table shows fewer than 150,000 clones, with approximately 78% occurring only once. The specimen was peripheral blood. All receptors come from a woman older than 75 with acute or convalescent COVID-19. Both conserved end residues are part of each CDR3. The D gene is left open where the match is weak. Some rows mark clone size as missing; the rest say once, few, many or name a class of expanded clone.

V gene	clone size	D gene	J gene	CDR3 protein	CDR3 DNA
TRBV7-7	.	TRBD1	TRBJ2-2	CASSLDRRTGELFF	TGTGCCAGCAGCTTGGACAGGCGCACCGGGGAGCTGTTTTTT
TRBV11-2	.	TRBD2	TRBJ2-1	CASSPGWGGHNNEQFF	TGTGCCAGCAGCCCAGGGTGGGGAGGGCACAACAATGAGCAGTTCTTC
TRBV10-2	.	.	TRBJ2-2	CASSASASTGELFF	TGCGCCAGCAGTGCGAGCGCCAGCACCGGGGAGCTGTTTTTT
TRBV11-2	few	.	TRBJ1-5	CASSLDQGRVWINQPQHF	TGTGCCAGCAGCTTAGATCAAGGGAGGGTTTGGATAAATCAGCCCCAGCATTTT
TRBV21-1	.	.	TRBJ1-5	CASSDDREYSNQPQHF	TGTGCCAGCAGCGATGACAGGGAGTATAGCAATCAGCCCCAGCATTTT
TRBV5-4	.	TRBD1	TRBJ1-1	CASSGDRGPTEAFF	TGTGCCAGCAGCGGGGACAGGGGGCCCACTGAAGCTTTCTTT
TRBV5-4	.	.	TRBJ1-6	CASSLSGRGDSPLHF	TGTGCCAGCAGCTTGTCGGGCAGGGGAGATTCACCCCTCCACTTT
TRBV5-1	few	.	TRBJ2-7	CASSWTNPSAEQYF	TGCGCCAGCAGCTGGACTAACCCGTCAGCCGAGCAGTACTTC
TRBV5-1	.	.	TRBJ2-3	CASSFYYRDTDTQYF	TGCGCCAGCAGCTTTTACTATCGGGACACAGATACGCAGTATTTT
TRBV29-1	.	TRBD2	TRBJ2-3	CSVQTSGSLADTQYF	TGCAGCGTCCAGACTAGCGGGAGCTTGGCAGATACGCAGTATTTT
TRBV27	.	TRBD2	TRBJ2-1	CASSAISSGRTYNEQFF	TGTGCCAGCAGCGCCATTTCTAGCGGGAGGACCTACAATGAGCAGTTCTTC